This record looks at one T cell receptor beta chain sequence and its context. In the source study's methods: The assay estimated nucleated cells by amplifying reference gene primers. Data came from immunoSEQ multiplex PCR; TCRdb stores just in-frame clones and leaves some out. The V and J calls and clone size come from that table; D and trimming were worked out from the DNA. The profile shows about 110,000 clones, less than 75% of them singletons. This specimen belongs to a study of blood T cell repertoires in COVID-19. On the study more broadly: From the United States, Italy and Spain came samples of acute and convalescent COVID-19.

V lost 0 bases and J 6 bases, leaving 8 bases between the germline ends. In germline, CDR1 is KGHSH, CDR2 LQKENI. The CDR3 sequence is 13 residues long. Sample: peripheral blood. This TCR came from a middle-aged woman with acute or convalescent COVID-19. The J gene is TRBJ1-2, the V gene TRBV18, with D uncertain. CDR3 amino acids: CASSPPGRDGYTF. The CDR3 DNA reads TGTGCCAGCTCACCACCAGGGAGGGATGGCTACACCTTC.